A selection of T cell receptor beta chains follows, all from one sample in a study of graft-versus-host responses after intestinal transplantation. Only in-frame clones appear in the TCRdb table, and some are missing; sequencing was by immunoSEQ multiplex PCR. Of tens of thousands of clones detected, roughly 92% appear once; the ten largest clones hold 0.3%. Antigen specificity for these receptors is unknown. Sequenced here: unstimulated CD4+ T cells sorted from spleen or lymph node cells, sampled before intestinal transplant. The origin of the receptors is a human donor who received an intestinal transplant. CDR3s include the opening cysteine and the closing phenylalanine or tryptophan. Each record gives: clone size, V gene, J gene, D gene, CDR3 protein, CDR3 DNA. D genes are given only for firm matches. Clone size is not always given. Where it is, it says once, few, many or a class for expanded clones.

clone_size: NA; v_call: TRBV27; j_call: TRBJ1-5; d_call: NA; cdr3_aa: CASGGYSNQPQHF; cdr3_nt: TGTGCCAGTGGGGGCTACAGCAATCAGCCCCAGCATTTT
clone_size: NA; v_call: TRBV5-8; j_call: TRBJ2-4; d_call: TRBD2; cdr3_aa: CASSLGLAGQAKNIQYF; cdr3_nt: TGTGCCAGCAGCTTGGGACTAGCGGGTCAGGCCAAAAACATTCAGTACTTC
clone_size: NA; v_call: TRBV6-5; j_call: TRBJ2-5; d_call: NA; cdr3_aa: CASSYSSKETQYF; cdr3_nt: TGTGCCAGCAGTTACTCGAGCAAAGAGACCCAGTACTTC
clone_size: NA; v_call: TRBV28; j_call: TRBJ2-3; d_call: NA; cdr3_aa: CASTLIGGVPDTQYF; cdr3_nt: TGTGCCAGCACCCTGATAGGGGGAGTTCCAGATACGCAGTATTTT
clone_size: few; v_call: TRBV5-1; j_call: TRBJ2-2; d_call: NA; cdr3_aa: CASKTGNTGELFF; cdr3_nt: TGCGCCAGCAAAACAGGGAACACCGGGGAGCTGTTTTTT
clone_size: once; v_call: TRBV7-9; j_call: TRBJ1-2; d_call: NA; cdr3_aa: CASSLEGSSGSYTF; cdr3_nt: TGTGCCAGCAGCTTAGAAGGATCATCCGGGTCCTACACCTTC
clone_size: NA; v_call: TRBV5-1; j_call: TRBJ2-7; d_call: NA; cdr3_aa: CASSLFQETYEQYF; cdr3_nt: TGCGCCAGCAGCTTGTTTCAGGAAACCTACGAGCAGTACTTC
clone_size: NA; v_call: TRBV6-5; j_call: TRBJ2-7; d_call: NA; cdr3_aa: CASSLLYSNYEQYF; cdr3_nt: TGTGCCAGCAGCCTTCTTTATAGTAACTACGAGCAGTACTTC
clone_size: NA; v_call: TRBV28; j_call: TRBJ2-5; d_call: NA; cdr3_aa: CASSSGGTQYF; cdr3_nt: TGTGCCAGCAGTTCAGGTGGGACCCAGTACTTC
clone_size: NA; v_call: TRBV14; j_call: TRBJ1-1; d_call: NA; cdr3_aa: CASSQDLIRGAFF; cdr3_nt: TGTGCCAGCAGCCAAGATCTGATCCGAGGGGCTTTCTTT
clone_size: NA; v_call: TRBV5-4; j_call: TRBJ2-7; d_call: NA; cdr3_aa: CASSLYEYEQYF; cdr3_nt: TGTGCCAGCAGCTTGTACGAATACGAGCAGTACTTC
clone_size: NA; v_call: TRBV29-1; j_call: TRBJ2-3; d_call: NA; cdr3_aa: CSVGYTQYF; cdr3_nt: TGCAGCGTTGGCTATACGCAGTATTTT
clone_size: NA; v_call: TRBV14; j_call: TRBJ2-5; d_call: TRBD2; cdr3_aa: CASSHRWVGRAIQETQYF; cdr3_nt: TGTGCCAGCAGCCACCGGTGGGTCGGGAGGGCAATACAAGAGACCCAGTACTTC
clone_size: NA; v_call: TRBV2; j_call: TRBJ1-5; d_call: NA; cdr3_aa: CASSGDLNQPQHF; cdr3_nt: TGTGCCAGCAGTGGGGACCTCAATCAGCCCCAGCATTTT
clone_size: NA; v_call: TRBV11-3; j_call: TRBJ2-7; d_call: NA; cdr3_aa: CASSLERQGGEQYF; cdr3_nt: TGTGCCAGCAGCTTAGAGAGACAGGGAGGCGAGCAGTACTTC
clone_size: once; v_call: TRBV6-1; j_call: TRBJ1-4; d_call: TRBD1; cdr3_aa: CASRSDRALHEKLFF; cdr3_nt: TGTGCCAGCAGGTCCGACAGGGCCCTACACGAAAAACTGTTTTTT
clone_size: NA; v_call: TRBV2; j_call: TRBJ2-1; d_call: TRBD2; cdr3_aa: CASRGGAGGKNEQFF; cdr3_nt: TGTGCCAGCAGGGGGGGAGCGGGAGGCAAAAATGAGCAGTTCTTC